Presented here are 22 T cell receptor beta chains from one specimen sequenced in a study of control samples from healthy donors and cancer patients. Data came from immunoSEQ multiplex PCR; TCRdb stores just in-frame clones and leaves some out. The sample contains 95,000 to 150,000 clones, around 89% of which appear only once. The source material was blood. The source is a man aged 35 to 55 in good health.

V and J are TRBV15 and TRBJ1-4; no firm D call. The CDR3 has 14 residues. The ends were cut back, 0 bases at V and 5 bases at J, with 7 bases in the middle. Germline V gene data show CDR1 as LNHNV and CDR2 as YYDKDF (reference sequence). The chain's CDR3 is CATSRENPNEKLFF. The CDR3 bases are TGTGCCACCAGCAGAGAAAACCCAAATGAAAAACTGTTTTTT.

The V gene is TRBV30, the J gene TRBJ1-5, with TRBD1 matching over 10 bases. The CDR3 totals 16 residues. Germline CDR1 and CDR2: GTSNPN and SVGIG (reference sequence). The V gene end was trimmed by 2 bases and the J gene end by 4 bases; junction bases not matched to a gene: 8. CDR3 residues: CAWSYKGQGLNQPQHF. CDR3 nucleotides: TGTGCCTGGAGTTACAAGGGACAGGGGTTGAATCAGCCCCAGCATTTT. The entire variable domain, with the rest obtained from reference TRBV30 and TRBJ1-5, is as follows: SQTIHQWPATLVQPVGSPLSLECTVEGTSNPNLYWYRQAAGRGLQLLFYSVGIGQISSEVPQNLSASRPQDRQFILSSKKLLLSDSGFYLCAWSYKGQGLNQPQHFGDGTRLSIL.

The V call is TRBV5-8, the J call TRBJ2-1; D might be TRBD2 (7 bases). V was shortened by 1 base and J by 2 bases, with 13 bases between the two germline ends. Germline V CDR1 and CDR2: SGHTS, YDEGEE. The CDR3 has 16 residues. CDR3 amino acids: CASSLTGGVTYNEQFF. The CDR3 DNA reads as TGTGCCAGCAGCTTGACGGGGGGCGTCACCTACAATGAGCAGTTCTTC.

The rearrangement uses TRBV9 and TRBJ1-6, with a weak D call TRBD1 (6 bases). V shed 3 bases and J shed 4 bases, with 17 bases lying between them. Germline V gene lookup returns CDR1 SGDLS and CDR2 YYNGEE. This CDR3 has 17 residues. The CDR3 sequence is CASSAMGEGGYNSPLHF. The CDR3 nucleotides are TGTGCCAGCAGCGCAATGGGGGAAGGGGGTTATAATTCACCCCTCCACTTT.

This chain's CDR3 is CASSPPSSGGASGANVLTF. Here the CDR3 DNA reads TGTGCCAGCAGCCCCCCTAGTTCAGGGGGCGCCTCTGGGGCCAACGTCCTGACTTTC. The chain couples TRBV28 to TRBJ2-6; 8 bases align to TRBD1. V lost 6 bases, J lost 0 bases, and 13 bases stayed unmatched. CDR1 and CDR2 from the germline V gene are MDHEN and SYDVKM. The CDR3 loop spans 19 amino acids.

The chain employs TRBV24-1 and TRBJ1-1; TRBD1 matches at 7 bases. The CDR3 runs to 13 residues. The ends lost 4 bases at V and 3 bases at J; junction bases unmatched: 1. Germline V CDR1 and CDR2: KGHDR, SFDVKD. CDR3 loop: CATSERGHTEAFF. The CDR3 DNA follows: TGTGCCACCAGTGAAAGGGGGCACACTGAAGCTTTCTTT.

The rearrangement links TRBV7-9 to TRBJ2-3; no clear D. The CDR3 sequence is 11 residues long. The germline V gene has CDR1 SEHNR and CDR2 FQNEAQ (reference sequence). The germline V and J ends were trimmed by 4 bases and 2 bases, with 1 base remaining between them. The chain's CDR3 is CASSYTDTQYF. DNA for the CDR3: TGTGCCAGCAGCTACACAGATACGCAGTATTTT.

The chain combines TRBV5-8 with TRBJ1-5; no firm D call. This CDR3 spans 14 amino acids. CDR1 and CDR2 from the germline V gene are SGHTS and YDEGEE. V lost 6 bases, J lost 0 bases, and 10 bases lay in between. CDR3 amino acids: CASNRWDSNQPQHF. Written as DNA, the CDR3 is TGTGCCAGCAACCGGTGGGATAGCAATCAGCCCCAGCATTTT.

The J gene is TRBJ2-3, the V gene TRBV29-1; 9 bases are a match to TRBD1. V dropped 7 bases and J dropped 1; count of bases not matched to a gene: 6. The CDR3 is made up of 14 amino acids. From germline, CDR1 is SQVTM and CDR2 ANQGSEA. The CDR3 is CSALRDRGTDTQYF. CDR3 bases: TGCAGCGCCCTCCGGGACAGGGGCACAGATACGCAGTATTTT.

The gene calls are TRBV21-1 and TRBJ2-7; TRBD2, the D gene given by the table, was not confirmed from the DNA. TRBV21-1 is assigned pseudogene status. The CDR3 is 15 amino acids. CDR3 sequence: CASSKGGVPFYEQYF. The CDR3 region has the DNA TGTGCCAGCAGCAAAGGGGGGGTTCCATTTTACGAGCAGTACTTC.

This clone has just one count. The chain joins TRBV2 to TRBJ2-7, with D unclear. There are 13 residues in the CDR3. Per the germline V gene, CDR1 is SNHLY and CDR2 is FYNNEI. V gave up 4 bases and J gave up 0 bases, with 7 bases separating them. The CDR3 loop reads CASSAEGSYEQYF. The CDR3 DNA reads as TGTGCCAGCAGTGCCGAAGGCTCCTACGAGCAGTACTTC.

J is TRBJ1-5 and V is TRBV30, with 8 nucleotides matching TRBD1. Trimming at V came to 3 bases and at J to 6 bases, leaving 1 base not matched to a gene. CDR1 is GTSNPN and CDR2 is SVGIG in the germline V gene (reference sequence). The CDR3 is 12 amino acids. The CDR3 here is CAWRTGAQPQHF. Written as DNA, the CDR3 is TGTGCCTGGAGGACAGGGGCTCAGCCCCAGCATTTT.

This clone has only one observation. This chain uses TRBV2 with TRBJ1-3, with 7 bases fitting TRBD1. V lost 7 bases, J lost 4 bases, and 7 bases stayed unmatched. The CDR3 has 14 amino acids. The germline V gene encodes CDR1 SNHLY and CDR2 FYNNEI. CDR3 in amino acids: CASTLTGVGNTIYF. The CDR3 nucleotides read TGTGCCAGCACCCTTACAGGGGTCGGAAACACCATATATTTT.

This clone occurred a few times. V and J are TRBV19 and TRBJ1-5; possible D gene TRBD1, 5 bases. CDR1 and CDR2 from the germline V gene are LNHDA and SQIVND (reference sequence). The length of the CDR3 is 16 residues. Trimming removed 3 bases from V and 7 bases from J, with 19 bases in between. Here the CDR3 reads CASSMALGRGEQPQHF. DNA for the CDR3: TGTGCCAGTAGTATGGCTTTGGGGAGGGGAGAACAGCCCCAGCATTTT.

The chain joins TRBV30 to TRBJ1-5, with 7 positions matching TRBD1. This CDR3 is 15 amino acids long. With V trimmed by 3 bases and J by 6 bases, 11 bases remained unmatched. Germline-derived CDR1 and CDR2 are GTSNPN and SVGIG (reference sequence). CDR3 in amino acids: CAWSQGGGIFQPQHF. Here the CDR3 DNA reads TGTGCCTGGAGCCAGGGGGGCGGAATTTTTCAGCCCCAGCATTTT.

This chain joins TRBV30 and TRBJ1-1, with no clear D. Trimming removed 0 bases from V and 0 bases from J, with 11 bases in between. The CDR3 is 15 residues long. Germline CDR1 GTSNPN, CDR2 SVGIG (reference sequence). This CDR3 is CAWSVQPAMNTEAFF. The CDR3 region has the DNA TGTGCCTGGAGTGTACAGCCAGCGATGAACACTGAAGCTTTCTTT.

V usage is TRBV6-5 and J usage is TRBJ1-3; no clear D gene. V dropped 10 bases and J dropped 2 bases, with 6 bases sitting between them. Germline CDR1 is MNHEY and CDR2 is SVGAGI. The CDR3 extends over 11 amino acids. CDR3 sequence: CATRTGNTIYF. Written as DNA, the CDR3 is TGTGCCACCAGGACTGGAAACACCATATATTTT.

This chain uses TRBV21-1 with TRBJ1-1. TRBV21-1 is annotated as a pseudogene. This CDR3 is 13 amino acids long. The CDR3 sequence: CPKGVRRNTEAFF. CDR3 nucleotides: TGTCCCAAGGGAGTCAGGCGGAACACTGAAGCTTTCTTT.

The chain couples TRBV20-1 to TRBJ1-5, with 9 bases identical to TRBD1. CDR3 length: 17 amino acids. J gave up 0 bases and V 3 bases, and 9 bases lay outside the gene matches. CDR1 and CDR2 from the germline V gene are DFQATT and SNEGSKA (reference sequence). In DNA form, the CDR3 reads TGCAGTGCTAGTGGGACAGGGAAGGAGATTAGCAATCAGCCCCAGCATTTT. It yields the protein CSASGTGKEISNQPQHF.

The gene calls are TRBV12-3 or TRBV12-4 and TRBJ1-1; 7 nucleotides match TRBD1. With 4 bases clipped from V and 3 bases from J, the junction kept 2 bases outside the gene matches. The CDR3 has 13 amino acids. This CDR3 is CASSSTGYTEAFF. In DNA, the CDR3 is TGTGCCAGCAGTTCGACAGGGTACACTGAAGCTTTCTTT.

The chain uses TRBV2 and TRBJ1-2; 10 nucleotides agree with TRBD1. The V segment lost 6 bases and the J segment 5 bases; nucleotides outside the gene matches: 6. The CDR3 contains 14 residues. CDR1 and CDR2 from the germline V gene are SNHLY and FYNNEI. In DNA, the CDR3 is TGTGCCAGCAGGGGCGACAGGGGGCTTTATGGCTACACCTTC. Translating gives CASRGDRGLYGYTF. Looking up the rest from reference TRBV2 and TRBJ1-2 gives the full variable domain: EPEVTQTPSHQVTQMGQEVILRCVPISNHLYFYWYRQILGQKVEFLVSFYNNEISEKSEIFDDQFSVERPDGSNFTLKIRSTKLEDSAMYFCASRGDRGLYGYTFGSGTRLTVV.

In this sample, this clone turned up a few times. The CDR3 sequence: CASSYQMGPLHF. The DNA of the CDR3 is TGTGCCAGCAGTTACCAAATGGGACCCCTCCACTTT. The chain uses TRBV6-5 and TRBJ1-6; the D is unclear. V was cut by 2 bases and J by 12 bases, with 8 bases left in between. The CDR3 is 12 amino acids. Germline CDR1 MNHEY, CDR2 SVGAGI.